These 25 T cell receptor beta chains were all obtained from the same sample, sequenced in a study of CD8+ T cells in alopecia areata (dated by TCRdb to the late 2010s). Library prep was done by the immunoSEQ multiplex PCR assay. To provide template for TCR sequencing, every sample had RNA extracted and reverse transcribed into cDNA. TCRdb stores this immuneACCESS table with in-frame sequences only. Part of the clones is absent; in the studies checked, under half of the shortfall reflects unresolved V genes, and no reason is known for the rest. This sample lists fewer than 150,000 clones; around four fifths were detected once. The ten largest clones represent approximately 25% of the sample. The time point tag for this specimen amounts to: about 4 weeks on oral tofacitinib. The treatment or condition label, as the study defines it: oral pan-JAK inhibitor, 5-10 mg twice daily. This material consisted of CD8+ T cells sorted from blood, taken at week 4, from a patient treated with tofacitinib. Every receptor here comes from a human donor with alopecia areata.

This chain uses TRBV4-3 with TRBJ2-1, with 13 bases lining up with TRBD2. Trimming removed 0 bases from V and 4 bases from J; junction bases left unmatched: 3. The V gene's germline CDR1 is LGHNA and CDR2 YSLEER. CDR3 length equals 17 residues. The CDR3 protein is CASSQDLGLAGYNEQFF. CDR3 DNA sequence: TGCGCCAGCAGCCAAGATCTGGGACTAGCGGGGTACAATGAGCAGTTCTTC.

This clone was counted a few times. The chain recombines TRBV25-1 with TRBJ2-7; D not resolved. Trimming pared 11 bases from V and 2 bases from J, leaving 22 bases between. CDR3 length: 15 residues. Germline CDR1 is MGHDK and CDR2 is SYGVNS. CDR3 nucleotide sequence: TGTGCCCACCTCTCGTTGGGCCCCCTCCCCTACGAGCAGTACTTC. This encodes CAHLSLGPLPYEQYF.

The rearrangement uses TRBV6-5 and TRBJ1-1; TRBD1 agrees at 9 bases. The CDR3 totals 15 residues. Germline V gives CDR1 MNHEY, CDR2 SVGAGI. After removal of 4 bases from V and 5 bases from J, the junction contained 8 bases not matched to a gene. CDR3 protein: CASSSSWTGDTEAFF. The CDR3 DNA is TGTGCCAGCAGTTCGTCATGGACAGGGGATACTGAAGCTTTCTTT.

The chain carries TRBV6-5 and TRBJ1-2, with D possibly TRBD1 on 5 matching bases. Trimming removed 2 bases from V and 4 bases from J, with 17 bases in between. The germline gives CDR1 MNHEY, CDR2 SVGAGI. The CDR3 is made up of 16 amino acids. Here the CDR3 reads CASSYRGEGYGYGYTF. The CDR3 DNA is TGTGCCAGCAGTTACCGAGGGGAAGGGTACGGCTATGGCTACACCTTC.

The chain couples TRBV7-9 to TRBJ2-7; D is undetermined. Germline values: CDR1 SEHNR, CDR2 FQNEAQ (reference sequence). Between the trimmed V and J ends, which lost 5 bases and 3 bases, there was a span of 20 bases. The length of the CDR3 is 16 residues. Here the CDR3 DNA reads TGTGCCAGCAGCGCCTTTGGGGAAGTTGGGTTCTACGAGCAGTACTTC. It encodes CASSAFGEVGFYEQYF.

This chain uses TRBV4-1 with TRBJ2-7; tentative D call: TRBD1 (5 bases). Germline V CDR1 and CDR2: MGHRA, YSYEKL. The CDR3 runs 15 residues. V was clipped by 4 bases and J by 6 bases, with 19 bases between them. The DNA of the CDR3 is TGCGCCAGCAGCCCTACCGGTACAGGAATGGTCGAGCAGTACTTC. It yields the protein CASSPTGTGMVEQYF.

The J gene is TRBJ2-7, the V gene TRBV29-1; no reliable D call. Germline V gene data show CDR1 as SQVTM and CDR2 as ANQGSEA. CDR3 size: 11 residues. The germline V and J ends were trimmed by 3 bases and 2 bases, with 5 bases remaining between them. CDR3 in DNA: TGCAGCGTTGATCTGGCCTACGAGCAGTACTTC. Translation gives CSVDLAYEQYF.

This rearrangement joins TRBV2 to TRBJ2-7; the D is unclear. Germline V gene data show CDR1 as SNHLY and CDR2 as FYNNEI. This CDR3 contains 14 residues. Trimming took off 3 bases at V and 2 bases at J, with 11 bases between the two ends. This chain's CDR3 is CASSDRVSTYEQYF. DNA for the CDR3: TGTGCCAGCAGTGATCGCGTCAGCACCTACGAGCAGTACTTC.

The chain has TRBV6-5 and TRBJ1-1; unclear D gene. The V end lost 6 bases, the J end lost 2 bases, and 10 bases lay between the germline ends. Germline V CDR1 and CDR2: MNHEY, SVGAGI. The CDR3 runs to 13 residues. The CDR3 DNA follows: TGTGCCAGCAGCCCCCGTAGTAACACTGAAGCTTTCTTT. It codes for CASSPRSNTEAFF.

The V call is TRBV5-1, the J call TRBJ2-1; TRBD2 matches at 10 bases. Germline CDR1 and CDR2: SGHRS and YFSETQ. The CDR3 covers 16 residues. The ends lost 4 bases at V and 4 bases at J; junction bases unmatched: 8. Written as DNA, the CDR3 is TGCGCCAGCAGCGCTGAGAGCGGGGGGGCTTACAATGAGCAGTTCTTC. Translation: CASSAESGGAYNEQFF.

The V call is TRBV6-1, the J call TRBJ2-7; D gene uncertain. The CDR3 extends over 13 amino acids. CDR1 MNHNS and CDR2 SASEGT come from the germline V gene. V was shortened by 3 bases and J by 0 bases, with 6 bases between the two germline ends. CDR3 nucleotide sequence: TGTGCCAGCAGTGATATAGTCTCCTACGAGCAGTACTTC. Its translation is CASSDIVSYEQYF.

The V call is TRBV28, the J call TRBJ2-3; 8 positions agree with TRBD2. V was clipped by 2 bases and J by 0 bases; unmatched bases: 4. The CDR3 is 16 amino acids. Looked up from germline, CDR1 is MDHEN and CDR2 is SYDVKM. CDR3 in amino acids: CASSLERGSSTDTQYF. CDR3 nucleotide sequence: TGTGCCAGCAGTTTAGAGCGGGGGTCTAGCACAGATACGCAGTATTTT.

The V and J genes are TRBV7-8 and TRBJ2-5; tentatively, D is TRBD2 (7 bases). V was pared by 5 bases and J by 2 bases, with 21 bases between. The CDR3 sequence is 17 residues long. CDR1 is SGHVS and CDR2 is FQNEAQ in the germline V gene. CDR3: CASSPDVWGGRQETQYF. The CDR3 DNA reads as TGTGCCAGCAGCCCCGACGTGTGGGGGGGCCGGCAAGAGACCCAGTACTTC.

This sequence joins TRBV19 and TRBJ1-5, with 7 positions matching TRBD1. Germline V gives CDR1 LNHDA, CDR2 SQIVND (reference sequence). This CDR3 has 13 amino acids. J gave up 4 bases and V 5 bases, and 2 bases lay outside the gene matches. The CDR3 protein is CASSPTGNQPQHF. In DNA form, the CDR3 reads TGTGCCAGTAGTCCGACAGGGAATCAGCCCCAGCATTTT.

The rearrangement links TRBV10-3 to TRBJ2-7; TRBD1 matches 7 bases. The CDR3 runs to 15 residues. Losses at the gene ends were 4 bases for V and 5 bases for J; bases not matched to a gene: 11. Germline V CDR1 and CDR2: ENHRY, SYGVKD. The CDR3 DNA is TGTGCCATCAGTGGTCGGACAGGTCCCGAGGACGAGCAGTACTTC. As protein: CAISGRTGPEDEQYF.

This clone was seen a few times. The chain carries TRBV7-9 and TRBJ2-1, with TRBD2 matching over 7 bases. The germline gives CDR1 SEHNR, CDR2 FQNEAQ (reference sequence). There are 16 residues in the CDR3. With 1 base clipped from V and 5 bases from J, the junction kept 8 bases outside the gene matches. CDR3 protein: CASSLGARLANNEQFF. CDR3 in DNA: TGTGCCAGCAGCTTAGGCGCGAGACTAGCTAACAATGAGCAGTTCTTC.

J is TRBJ2-1 and V is TRBV7-3, with D perhaps matching TRBD1 or TRBD2 (6 bases each). Looked up from germline, CDR1 is SGHTA and CDR2 is FQGTGA. The V gene lost 5 bases and the J gene lost 9 bases, with 17 bases spanning the gap. This CDR3 contains 14 residues. The CDR3: CASSPQGGSLEQFF. The DNA of the CDR3 is TGTGCCAGCAGCCCCCAAGGGGGGTCTCTTGAGCAGTTCTTC.

The rearrangement links TRBV11-2 to TRBJ2-6, with D uncertain. The length of the CDR3 is 15 residues. V lost 1 base to trimming and J lost 0 bases, with 4 bases between them. The germline CDR1 and CDR2 sequences are SGHAT and FQNNGV. CDR3 sequence: CASSLAPSGANVLTF. In DNA form, the CDR3 reads TGTGCCAGCAGCTTAGCCCCCTCTGGGGCCAACGTCCTGACTTTC. Filled out from reference TRBV11-2 and TRBJ2-6, the complete variable domain reads EAGVAQSPRYKIIEKRQSVAFWCNPISGHATLYWYQQILGQGPKLLIQFQNNGVVDDSQLPKDRFSAERLKGVDSTLKIQPAKLEDSAVYLCASSLAPSGANVLTFGAGSRLTVL.

V and J are TRBV4-3 and TRBJ2-7, with 11 nucleotides matching TRBD1. Trimming took 4 bases from V and 5 from J; bases not matched to a gene: 13. Germline V gene sequence: CDR1 LGHNA, CDR2 YSLEER. This CDR3 comprises 17 residues. The CDR3: CASSPGYGGQGENEQYF. The CDR3 region has the DNA TGCGCCAGCAGCCCAGGTTACGGGGGACAGGGGGAAAACGAGCAGTACTTC.

In its sample, this clone was seen a few times. This chain connects TRBV7-9 to TRBJ2-3; a possible D gene is TRBD1 (5 bases). The V and J ends lost 5 bases and 2 bases respectively, with 5 bases between them. Germline-derived CDR1 and CDR2 are SEHNR and FQNEAQ (reference sequence). The CDR3 runs to 12 residues. The CDR3 bases are TGTGCCAGCAGCGGGGCCACAGATACGCAGTATTTT. It is translated as CASSGATDTQYF.

The chain combines TRBV18 with TRBJ2-3, with TRBD2 matching over 7 bases. The CDR3 consists of 15 residues. Germline assignment: CDR1 KGHSH and CDR2 LQKENI. V shed 6 bases and J 6 bases; nucleotides not matched to a gene: 12. The CDR3 DNA follows: TGTGCCAGCTCTTTCGGCAGCGGGGATTGGGATACGCAGTATTTT. Protein sequence: CASSFGSGDWDTQYF.

V gene TRBV29-1 combines with J gene TRBJ1-1; D is ambiguous. Deletions cut 1 base from V and 5 bases from J, with 11 bases between. The CDR3 contains 13 residues. Germline-derived CDR1 and CDR2 are SQVTM and ANQGSEA. CDR3 in amino acids: CSVEVEGGTEAFF. For the CDR3, the DNA is TGCAGCGTTGAAGTGGAGGGAGGGACTGAAGCTTTCTTT.

The chain recombines TRBV6-6 with TRBJ2-1; tentatively, D is TRBD1 (6 bases). Germline V lookup: CDR1 MNHNY, CDR2 SVGAGI (reference sequence). The germline V and J ends were trimmed by 4 bases and 8 bases, with 21 bases remaining between them. The CDR3 is 16 amino acids. The CDR3 spells CASSFPPDSRRDEQFF. Here the CDR3 DNA reads TGTGCCAGCAGTTTTCCCCCGGACAGCCGTAGGGATGAGCAGTTCTTC.

The chain links TRBV7-9 to TRBJ2-3; no definite D call. In germline, CDR1 is SEHNR, CDR2 FQNEAQ (reference sequence). Trimming cost V 10 bases and J 1 base, with 18 bases left between them. The CDR3 consists of 15 residues. CDR3 DNA sequence: TGTGCCACCCCCGATCATTATGCAGGCACAGATACGCAGTATTTT. This encodes CATPDHYAGTDTQYF.

The V gene is TRBV7-9, the J gene TRBJ2-7; 10 bases are shared with TRBD2. The V segment lost 5 bases and the J segment 2 bases; nucleotides outside the gene matches: 9. Per the germline V gene, CDR1 is SEHNR and CDR2 is FQNEAQ (reference sequence). The CDR3 spans 16 residues. CDR3 in DNA: TGTGCCAGCAGCCCTCCGAGCACTAGCGGGACCTACGAGCAGTACTTC. It is translated as CASSPPSTSGTYEQYF.